The clone carrying this TCR beta chain was observed many times. The CDR3 spans 21 residues. Unmatched junction bases numbered 19, after V lost 2 bases and J lost 3 bases. The germline V gene encodes CDR1 MNHEY and CDR2 SVGEGT. TCRbeta library preparation incorporated unique molecular identifiers. TCRdb itself ran the PCR reads through MiXCR, one entry per CDR3 protein. The sample has fewer than 120,000 distinct CDR3 sequences, around 10% seen once. These data belong to a study of T-cell reconstitution after alpha-beta-depleted transplantation in children. The rearrangement uses TRBV6-2 or TRBV6-3 and TRBJ2-1; the match to TRBD2 covers 10 bases. The sequencing used PBMCs from the stem cell graft donor, collected from the stem cell graft. This clonotype originated in a human donor who donated a stem cell graft to a child with acute lymphoblastic leukemia. This CDR3 is CASSYLSVWVGLAKRYNEQFF. The CDR3 nucleotides read TGTGCCAGCAGTTACCTTAGTGTATGGGTGGGACTAGCGAAACGCTACAATGAGCAGTTCTTC.